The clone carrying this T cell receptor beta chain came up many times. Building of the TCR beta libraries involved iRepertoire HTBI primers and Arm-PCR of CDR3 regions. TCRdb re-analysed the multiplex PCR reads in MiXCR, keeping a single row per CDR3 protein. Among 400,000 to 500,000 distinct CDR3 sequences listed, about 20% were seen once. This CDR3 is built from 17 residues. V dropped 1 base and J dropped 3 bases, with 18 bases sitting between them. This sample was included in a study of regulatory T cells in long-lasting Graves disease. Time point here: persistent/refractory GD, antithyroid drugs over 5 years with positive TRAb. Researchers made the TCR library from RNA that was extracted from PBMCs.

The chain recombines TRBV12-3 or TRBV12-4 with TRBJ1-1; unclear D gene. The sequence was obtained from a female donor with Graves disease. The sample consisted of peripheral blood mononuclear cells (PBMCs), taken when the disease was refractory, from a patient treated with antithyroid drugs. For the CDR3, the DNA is TGTGCCAGCAGTTTAGAAGGGTTAGTTATGAAGGACACTGAAGCTTTCTTT. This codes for CASSLEGLVMKDTEAFF.